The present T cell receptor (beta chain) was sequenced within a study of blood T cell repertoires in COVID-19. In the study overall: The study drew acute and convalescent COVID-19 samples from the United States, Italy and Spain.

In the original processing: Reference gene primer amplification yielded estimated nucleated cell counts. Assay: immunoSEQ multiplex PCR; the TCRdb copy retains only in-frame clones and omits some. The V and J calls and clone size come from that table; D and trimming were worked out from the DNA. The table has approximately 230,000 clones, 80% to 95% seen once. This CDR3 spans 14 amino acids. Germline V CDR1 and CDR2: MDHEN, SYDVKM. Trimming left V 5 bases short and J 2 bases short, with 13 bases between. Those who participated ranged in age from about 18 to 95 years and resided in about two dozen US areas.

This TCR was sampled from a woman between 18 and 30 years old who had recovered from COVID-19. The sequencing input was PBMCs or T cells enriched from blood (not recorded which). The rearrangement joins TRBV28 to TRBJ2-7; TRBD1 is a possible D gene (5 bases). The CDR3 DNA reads TGTGCCAGCAGTGTTCGACAGAAACCCTACGAGCAGTACTTC. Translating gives CASSVRQKPYEQYF.